These 19 T cell receptor beta chains share one sample of origin, sequenced in a study of technical replicates of blood from a handful of donors. Assay used: immunoSEQ multiplex PCR; TCRdb lists only in-frame clones, some missing. This table has tens of thousands of clones, approximately 90% appearing once. Sequenced sample: T cells isolated from PBMCs. The receptors were gathered from a human donor in good health.

To note about this clone: Other DNA variants within this sample encode the same CDR3. The rearrangement joins TRBV11-2 to TRBJ2-7; D is unresolved. Trimming pared 1 base from V and 0 bases from J, leaving 4 bases between. The CDR3 runs to 13 residues. Germline values: CDR1 SGHAT, CDR2 FQNNGV. The CDR3 is CASSLGSSYEQYF. The DNA for the CDR3 is TGTGCCAGCAGCTTAGGCAGCTCCTACGAGCAGTACTTC.

This clone appeared once. The chain recombines TRBV5-1 with TRBJ2-7; 7 bases are shared with TRBD1. The germline V gene has CDR1 SGHRS and CDR2 YFSETQ. V gave up 4 bases and J gave up 2 bases; unmatched junction bases: 6. The CDR3 has 14 amino acids. The CDR3 region is CASSPRQGPYEQYF. The DNA for the CDR3 is TGCGCCAGCAGCCCCCGACAGGGACCCTACGAGCAGTACTTC.

The chain employs TRBV7-9 and TRBJ2-5; tentative D call: TRBD1 (6 bases). V was pared by 5 bases and J by 3 bases, with 13 bases between. There are 14 residues in the CDR3. Germline CDR1 and CDR2: SEHNR and FQNEAQ (reference sequence). The CDR3 is CASSGRGGEETQYF. The CDR3 bases are TGTGCCAGCAGCGGCAGGGGTGGGGAAGAGACCCAGTACTTC.

The V gene is TRBV5-5, the J gene TRBJ1-2; a possible D gene is TRBD1 (6 bases). CDR1 is SGHKS and CDR2 is YYEKEE in the germline V gene (reference sequence). The CDR3 is 13 residues long. Between the trimmed V and J ends, which lost 1 base and 5 bases, there was a span of 9 bases. The CDR3: CASSLTGTYGYTF. Here the CDR3 DNA reads TGTGCCAGCAGCTTGACAGGGACATATGGCTACACCTTC.

V is TRBV5-1 and J is TRBJ2-7, with 7 nucleotides matching TRBD2. This CDR3 contains 16 residues. Germline V gene sequence: CDR1 SGHRS, CDR2 YFSETQ. With 1 base clipped from V and 2 bases from J, the junction kept 9 bases outside the gene matches. This CDR3 reads CASSLSLAELTYEQYF. In DNA, the CDR3 is TGCGCCAGCAGCTTGTCGCTAGCGGAGTTAACCTACGAGCAGTACTTC.

DNA of the CDR3: TGTGCCAGCAGCTCGAGGACGGACAGGGGGAAAGCTTTCTTT. Translation: CASSSRTDRGKAFF. J is TRBJ1-1 and V is TRBV7-3, with 10 bases lining up with TRBD1. Trimming removed 4 bases from V and 9 bases from J; junction bases left unmatched: 8. The length of the CDR3 is 14 residues. Germline assignment: CDR1 SGHTA and CDR2 FQGTGA. Supplemented by reference TRBV7-3 and TRBJ1-1, the full variable domain reads GAGVSQTPSNKVTEKGKYVELRCDPISGHTALYWYRQSLGQGPEFLIYFQGTGAADDSGLPNDRFFAVRPEGSVSTLKIQRTERGDSAVYLCASSSRTDRGKAFFGQGTRLTVV.

There are a few counts of this clone. The gene calls are TRBV7-3 and TRBJ2-2; 7 bases are shared with TRBD2. Trimming at V came to 3 bases and at J to 9 bases, leaving 4 bases not matched to a gene. CDR3 size: 13 residues. The V gene's germline CDR1 is SGHTA and CDR2 FQGTGA. DNA of the CDR3: TGTGCCAGCAGCTTGCGAGCGGGAAGGGAGCTGTTTTTT. It codes for CASSLRAGRELFF.

The chain combines TRBV11-2 with TRBJ2-1, with D tentatively TRBD2 (6 bases). This CDR3 spans 16 amino acids. Germline V gene data show CDR1 as SGHAT and CDR2 as FQNNGV. V was cut by 3 bases and J by 3 bases, with 15 bases left in between. The CDR3: CASSFLSRGLYNEQFF. The CDR3 DNA reads as TGTGCCAGCAGCTTTCTCTCGCGGGGACTCTACAATGAGCAGTTCTTC.

This chain connects TRBV28 to TRBJ2-7, with 13 bases matching TRBD2. The CDR3 has 16 residues. With 8 bases clipped from V and 3 bases from J, the junction kept 10 bases outside the gene matches. CDR1 and CDR2 (germline): MDHEN, SYDVKM. The CDR3 DNA is TGTGCCAGCCTCACCCGACTAGCGGGAGGAATCTACGAGCAGTACTTC. It yields the protein CASLTRLAGGIYEQYF. The variable domain in full, with the rest retrieved from reference TRBV28 and TRBJ2-7, is DVKVTQSSRYLVKRTGEKVFLECVQDMDHENMFWYRQDPGLGLRLIYFSYDVKMKEKGDIPEGYSVSREKKERFSLILESASTNQTSMYLCASLTRLAGGIYEQYFGPGTRLTVT.

The genes are TRBV7-3 and TRBJ1-1; 9 bases align to TRBD1. This CDR3 is built from 16 residues. Looked up from germline, CDR1 is SGHTA and CDR2 is FQGTGA. Germline trimming cut 5 bases from V and 0 bases from J; bases unmatched to any gene: 7. Written as DNA, the CDR3 is TGTGCCAGCAGCCCGCGACAGGGGGGGATGAACACTGAAGCTTTCTTT. Encoded protein: CASSPRQGGMNTEAFF.

The chain recombines TRBV27 with TRBJ1-1; the D gene is possibly TRBD1 (5 bases). In germline, CDR1 is MNHEY, CDR2 SMNVEV (reference sequence). The V and J ends lost 3 bases and 3 bases respectively, with 17 bases between them. CDR3 length: 16 residues. CDR3 loop: CASSFFPGGFDTEAFF. In DNA, the CDR3 is TGTGCCAGCAGTTTTTTCCCCGGGGGATTCGACACTGAAGCTTTCTTT.

This clone was seen a handful of times. The DNA for the CDR3 is TGTGCCAGCAGTCTACCAGCGACAGGCTTAGGATACGAGCAGTACTTC. Translated: CASSLPATGLGYEQYF. The genes are TRBV28 and TRBJ2-7, with D possibly being TRBD1 (6 bases). The CDR3 extends over 16 amino acids. Germline assignment: CDR1 MDHEN and CDR2 SYDVKM. Deletions cut 5 bases from V and 4 bases from J, with 21 bases between.

The chain uses TRBV15 and TRBJ2-3; D remains unclear. The CDR3 runs to 13 residues. The V end was cut by 0 bases, the J end by 4 bases, with 5 bases between. Germline loops: CDR1 LNHNV, CDR2 YYDKDF (reference sequence). CDR3 amino acids: CATSRDGPDTQYF. CDR3 nucleotide sequence: TGTGCCACCAGCAGAGATGGGCCAGATACGCAGTATTTT.

V is TRBV6-5 and J is TRBJ2-4; D not resolved. With 6 bases removed from V and 0 bases from J, the gap between germline ends came to 12 bases. Per the germline V gene, CDR1 is MNHEY and CDR2 is SVGAGI. The CDR3 loop spans 15 amino acids. CDR3 residues: CASSLTRLAKNIQYF. CDR3 DNA: TGTGCCAGCAGCCTAACGCGTCTAGCCAAAAACATTCAGTACTTC.

This clone has only a few counts. V and J are TRBV5-1 and TRBJ1-1; 7 bases fit TRBD1. The CDR3 has 15 amino acids. The germline V gene encodes CDR1 SGHRS and CDR2 YFSETQ. Trimming took 4 bases from V and 1 from J; bases not matched to a gene: 7. CDR3 in amino acids: CASSPTGNRNTEAFF. In DNA, the CDR3 is TGCGCCAGCAGCCCGACAGGGAATAGGAACACTGAAGCTTTCTTT.

J is TRBJ1-2 and V is TRBV6-5; possible D gene TRBD1, 6 bases. Per the germline V gene, CDR1 is MNHEY and CDR2 is SVGAGI. Trimming cost V 0 bases and J 6 bases, with 11 bases left between them. The CDR3 is 14 amino acids. DNA for the CDR3: TGTGCCAGCAGTTACTCACAGGGTACGGATGGCTACACCTTC. As protein: CASSYSQGTDGYTF.

The genes are TRBV5-6 and TRBJ2-7, with 9 bases that match TRBD2. V trimming: 2 bases; J trimming: 5 bases; junction bases outside the gene matches: 8. From germline, CDR1 is SGHDT and CDR2 YYEEEE. The CDR3 covers 15 residues. As DNA, the CDR3 is TGTGCCAGCAGCTTTTCGATTAGCGGGAGAAACGAGCAGTACTTC. It encodes CASSFSISGRNEQYF.

The chain combines TRBV11-2 with TRBJ1-2; no clear D. CDR3 length: 10 residues. Germline V gene sequence: CDR1 SGHAT, CDR2 FQNNGV. Trimming took off 1 base at V and 9 bases at J, with 3 bases between the two ends. DNA of the CDR3: TGTGCCAGCAGCTTAGGTAGCTACACCTTC. It yields the protein CASSLGSYTF.

The chain joins TRBV6-5 to TRBJ1-1; D is uncertain. V dropped 6 bases and J dropped 1 base, with 15 bases sitting between them. This CDR3 spans 15 amino acids. The V gene's germline CDR1 is MNHEY and CDR2 SVGAGI. As DNA, the CDR3 is TGTGCCAGCAGCCCCGAACCGGACTGGAACACTGAAGCTTTCTTT. Its translation is CASSPEPDWNTEAFF.